This T cell receptor beta chain was observed in a study of T cells after yellow fever vaccination (dated by TCRdb to about 2019). Background for the entire study: The SMART-Seq v4 Ultra Low Input RNA kit was used to prepare libraries from fractions with low cell numbers. To follow T-cell clones before and after primary and booster YFV17D yellow fever vaccination, bulk TCR alpha and beta repertoires were sequenced over time. The cohort comprised two healthy male donors, one aged 18 to 30 and one aged 30 to 39 years. Blood was collected at multiple timepoints before and after primary and secondary immunization, and bulk PBMC replicates and cell subsets were isolated. General conclusions and limits of the study: A small share of clonotypes was detected in both CD4 and CD8 compartments, with the overlap likely arising from convergent recombination. The secondary T-cell response was found to be weaker but faster than the primary response, with a peak reached on day 5 rather than on day 15. Computational filtering was required because FACS-sorted repertoires could contain abundant contaminating clonotypes from the bulk population. After the booster, most of the clones that had expanded following primary vaccination were detected again (roughly 96% of CD4 and more than 85% of CD8), which suggests that memory was broadly maintained. Because only a couple of donors were included in the study, the extent to which the findings can be generalized is limited.

From the cysteine up to the phenylalanine, the CDR3 has a length of 14 residues. The kept DNA is CDR3 alone, 42 bases in frame from the first base. V is pruned by 0 bases and J by 10 bases, leaving 9 bases of the junction without a gene match. Based on the germline V gene, the CDR1 and CDR2 sequences are SGHRS and YFSETQ. This clonotype was observed a few times. Its antigen has not been determined. Base qualities were left out, and no much larger clone turns up one base away. The treatment or condition tag for this specimen amounts to: live attenuated yellow fever vaccine strain. At every blood-draw timepoint, two biological replicates of bulk PBMCs were collected. PBMCs were isolated from peripheral blood using a standard Ficoll-Paque protocol. TriZol was used to extract RNA from bulk PBMCs, from CD4 and CD8 fractions, and from dextramer-positive and dextramer-negative fractions. Sequenced on an Illumina NovaSeq 6000. TCR cDNA was synthesized by 5'RACE template switching, through which a universal primer site and unique molecular identifiers were introduced. cDNA synthesis was primed from both the TCR alpha and TCR beta constant segments. Libraries were amplified in two PCR steps, with sample barcodes and sequencing adapters added in the second step. Sequencing of the libraries was done on either Illumina HiSeq 2500 (2x100 bp) or NovaSeq (2x150 bp). Concerning the study's data processing: MIGEC was used to demultiplex reads and collapse the reads into UMI consensus sequences, and MiXCR was used for V(D)J alignment. Vaccine-responding clonotypes were defined with edgeR using replicate PBMC samples, requiring FDR below 0.01 and a log2 fold change above 5 up to day 15. Each bulk clonotype was labeled CD4 or CD8 based on which sequenced repertoire, CD4 or CD8, contained the clonotype at higher abundance. TCRdb's own reprocessing of the public reads used fastp at Q25 and MiXCR and kept productive beta chains. Each entry merges the rows of one CDR3 protein and shows their most common DNA and genes. The V and J calls come from TCRdb's annotation, not from the publication. Across this sample there are 400,000 or so distinct CDR3 sequences, with roughly a sixth seen only once. The top ten constitute roughly 19% of the sample.

This material consisted of PBMCs, taken before the yellow fever booster vaccination. This sequence uses TRBV5-1 and TRBJ1-1; TRBD1 lines up with 7 middle nucleotides. The sequence was collected from a man in his late teens or twenties who received the YFV17D yellow fever vaccine. In nucleotides, the sequence is TGCGCCAGCAGCTTGGCCAACAGGGGAAGTCGAGCTTTCTTT. It translates as CASSLANRGSRAFF.